The entry below describes one TCR beta chain. This clonotype showed up many times. The antigen it recognizes is unknown. The sample holds no much larger clone one base away, and base qualities are not on file. The germline V gene provides CDR1 KGHSH and CDR2 LQKENI. V loses 2 bases at its end and J loses 1 base; junction bases beyond the gene matches: 3. The CDR3 contains 16 residues, cysteine and phenylalanine counted. Only the CDR3 region is kept as DNA, spanning 48 bases read in frame from base 1. For sequencing, an Illumina HiSeq 2000 was employed. TCR beta chain libraries were generated through multiplex PCR amplification. High-throughput sequencing was used to analyze the amplified TCR beta chain products. TCRdb reprocessing: public reads trimmed at Q25 with fastp, clones called with MiXCR, in-frame beta chains kept. A single entry per CDR3 protein holds the most common genes and DNA from its merged rows. Here the sample has about 22,000 distinct CDR3 sequences; around 55% occur a single time. The ten largest clones represent roughly an eighth of the sample.

The data belong to a study of breast tumors, draining lymph nodes, adjacent tissues (dated by TCRdb to about 2016). For the study in its entirety: The study compared TCR beta repertoires across tumor, adjacent nontumor tissue and axillary lymph nodes from breast cancer patients. In human breast cancer, the study set out to evaluate how tumor, surrounding tissue and draining lymph node repertoires relate to one another and whether T cells may move between these sites. Beyond this particular receptor, the publication reports: T-cell repertoire diversity in tumors was found to be lower than in lymph nodes but higher than in nontumor tissue, and preferential V and J gene usage was observed. The conclusion that tumor T cells originate in lymph nodes was presented as consistent with a hypothesis rather than as directly demonstrated. Tumor and nontumor tissue repertoires were significantly more similar in luminal-like than in basal-like breast cancer. The data were considered consistent with most tumor T cells being derived from the lymph node and subsequently expanding within tumor tissue.

Source material: breast tumor tissue. The rearrangement joined TRBV18 to TRBJ2-1; 9 bases in the junction line up with TRBD1. This sequence originates from a female donor with breast cancer. Some clones in this sample may be carry-over from other donors' samples. The DNA sequence follows: TGTGCCAGCTCACCATCGGGACAGGGATCCTACAATGAGCAGTTCTTC. Its amino acids are CASSPSGQGSYNEQFF.